This TCR beta chain was captured in a study of neoadjuvant anti-PD-1 for oral cavity cancer. Background on the study: Around day 43, patients without progression received a fourth nivolumab dose before surgery.

Concerning this clone itself: The antigen is not known.

Stage II-IVA oral cavity squamous cell carcinoma was new and untreated by systemic or radiation therapy. The V and J ends lost 5 bases and 0 bases respectively, with 7 bases between them. The CDR3 has 14 amino acids. From germline, CDR1 is MNHNS and CDR2 SASEGT. Study-wide results and caveats: Expansion of preexisting intratumoral clones was suggested to aid response. Treg/Th17 ratio rose with pretreatment blood and fell with post-treatment tumor TCRbeta clonality.

The table came from immunoSEQ multiplex PCR; TCRdb's copy has only in-frame clones and leaves some out. The table records 5,100 or so clones, about 62% of them present only once. The V call is TRBV6-1, the J call TRBJ1-4; D unclear. Sample: tumor tissue, taken before nivolumab (anti-PD-1) treatment. This receptor was identified in a person between 35 and 79 years old with oral cavity squamous cell carcinoma. CDR3 nucleotides: TGTGCCAGCAGTCTTGATGCAACTAATGAAAAACTGTTTTTT. Protein: CASSLDATNEKLFF.